This T cell receptor beta chain was retrieved from a study of blood T cells in healthy people across ages. Trimming cost V 6 bases and J 9 bases; bases outside gene matches: 5. Germline values: CDR1 MDHEN, CDR2 SYDVKM. This CDR3 contains 13 residues. Per sample, a minimum of 6 million PBMCs were isolated. Primers used in a second PCR of about 7 to 12 cycles were a sample-barcoded 5' primer and a J-beta primer mix. From the 5' RACE reads, TCRdb called clonotypes with MiXCR, one entry per CDR3 protein. The table records 1.4 million to 1.5 million distinct CDR3 sequences, 42% of them present only once. Sequencing was performed on blood. The clonotype originates from a woman aged 18-29 years in good health. The chain employs TRBV28 and TRBJ2-1; 10 nucleotides match TRBD2. The CDR3: CASRSGGAIEQFF. The CDR3 DNA reads TGTGCCAGCAGAAGCGGGGGGGCCATTGAGCAGTTCTTC.